The sequence of this T cell receptor beta chain was determined in a study of patients and donors after allogeneic stem cell transplantation (TCRdb year 2020). As encoded in the germline V gene, CDR1 is MNHNS while CDR2 is SASEGT. Trimming leaves V shorter by 5 bases and J shorter by 7 bases, with the junction holding 9 bases beyond the gene matches. The CDR3 sequence holds 15 residues, the cysteine and phenylalanine included. Here the CDR3 DNA is all that survives: 45 bases in frame from base 1. The receptor library was made with RT-PCR. Sequencing was performed on a NextSeq 550. TCRdb ran its own pipeline on the public reads, namely fastp trimming at Q25 and MiXCR clone calling, and kept in-frame beta chains. Each record represents a unique CDR3 protein, reported with the most common genes and DNA among its rows. The sample records 400,000 to 500,000 distinct CDR3 sequences, 16% of which are singletons. Around 7.9% of the sample rests with the top ten.

Remarks on this clonotype: The antigen it recognizes is unknown. Base-call qualities are not available, and no considerably larger clone is one nucleotide away.

Sequencing was performed on blood, either unsorted or a sorted T cell fraction (not recorded which). The receptor was isolated from a human donor who was either an allogeneic HSCT recipient or a stem cell or donor lymphocyte infusion donor (not recorded which). It is not recorded whose cells these are; they may come from a transplant donor. The sequence is built from TRBV6-1 and TRBJ2-7, and TRBD1 aligns with 12 junction nucleotides. The CDR3 reads as follows: CASSQNRDRGQEQYF. The bases read TGTGCCAGCAGTCAAAACCGGGACAGGGGGCAGGAGCAGTACTTC.